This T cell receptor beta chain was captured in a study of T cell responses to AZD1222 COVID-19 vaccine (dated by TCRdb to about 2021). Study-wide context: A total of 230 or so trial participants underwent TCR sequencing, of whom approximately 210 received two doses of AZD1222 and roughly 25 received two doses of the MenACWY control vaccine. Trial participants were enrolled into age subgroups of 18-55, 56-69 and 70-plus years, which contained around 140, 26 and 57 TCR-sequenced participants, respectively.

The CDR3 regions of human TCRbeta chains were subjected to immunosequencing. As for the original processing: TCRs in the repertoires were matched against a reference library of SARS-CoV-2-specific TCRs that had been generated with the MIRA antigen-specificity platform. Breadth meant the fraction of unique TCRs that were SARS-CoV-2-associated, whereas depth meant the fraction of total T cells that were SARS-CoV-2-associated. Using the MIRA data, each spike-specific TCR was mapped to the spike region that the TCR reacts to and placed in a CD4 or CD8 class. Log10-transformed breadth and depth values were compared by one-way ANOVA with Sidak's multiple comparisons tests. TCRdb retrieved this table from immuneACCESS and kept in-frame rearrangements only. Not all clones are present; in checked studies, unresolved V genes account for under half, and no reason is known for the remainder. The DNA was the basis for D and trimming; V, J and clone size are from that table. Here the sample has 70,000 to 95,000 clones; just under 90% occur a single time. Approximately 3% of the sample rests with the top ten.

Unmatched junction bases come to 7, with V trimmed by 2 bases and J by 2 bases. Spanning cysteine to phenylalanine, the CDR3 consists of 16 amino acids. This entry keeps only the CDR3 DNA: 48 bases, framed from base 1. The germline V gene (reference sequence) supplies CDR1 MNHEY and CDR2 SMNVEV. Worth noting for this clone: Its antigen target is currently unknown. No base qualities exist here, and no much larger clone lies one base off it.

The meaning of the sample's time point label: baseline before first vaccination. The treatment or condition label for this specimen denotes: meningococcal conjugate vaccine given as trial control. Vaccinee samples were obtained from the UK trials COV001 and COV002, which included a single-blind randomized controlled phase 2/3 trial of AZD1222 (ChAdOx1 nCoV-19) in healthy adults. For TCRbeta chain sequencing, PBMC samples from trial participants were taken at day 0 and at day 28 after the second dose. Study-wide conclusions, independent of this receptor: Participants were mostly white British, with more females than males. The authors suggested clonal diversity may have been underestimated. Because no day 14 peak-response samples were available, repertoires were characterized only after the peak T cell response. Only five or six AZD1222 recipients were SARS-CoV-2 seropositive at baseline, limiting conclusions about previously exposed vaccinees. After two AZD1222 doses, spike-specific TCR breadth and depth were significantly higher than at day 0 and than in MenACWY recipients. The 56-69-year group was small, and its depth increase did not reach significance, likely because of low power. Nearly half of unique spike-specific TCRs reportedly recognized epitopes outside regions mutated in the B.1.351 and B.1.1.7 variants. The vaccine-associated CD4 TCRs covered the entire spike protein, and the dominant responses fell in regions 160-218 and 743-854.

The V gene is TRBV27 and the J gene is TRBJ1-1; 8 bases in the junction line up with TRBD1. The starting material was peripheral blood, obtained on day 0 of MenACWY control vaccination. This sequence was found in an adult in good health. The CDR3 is CASSLTQGALNTEAFF. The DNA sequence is TGTGCCAGCAGTTTAACCCAGGGGGCATTAAACACTGAAGCTTTCTTT.